Shown below are 17 T cell receptor beta chains from a single sample sequenced in a study of T cell responses to AZD1222 COVID-19 vaccine listed by TCRdb under 2021. The time point label on this specimen signifies: baseline before first vaccination. The receptor library was made with the immunoSEQ multiplex PCR assay. TCRdb holds this immuneACCESS table with in-frame rearrangements only. Some clones are missing; in checked studies, unresolved V genes explain under half, and the rest has no known cause. The sample table holds about 100,000 clones, of which approximately 96% were seen once. Of the sample, approximately 2.2% falls within the top ten clones. Sequenced here: peripheral blood, sampled on day 0 of AZD1222 vaccination. The receptor set was obtained from an adult in good health.

V is TRBV11-3 and J is TRBJ1-4, with D possibly matching TRBD1 (5 bases). The CDR3 loop spans 15 amino acids. Germline V lookup: CDR1 SGHNT, CDR2 YENEEA. The V gene lost 5 bases and the J gene lost 7 bases, with 17 bases spanning the gap. The CDR3 loop reads CASSAHRDRLEKLFF. DNA for the CDR3: TGTGCCAGCAGCGCGCACCGGGACCGCCTTGAAAAACTGTTTTTT.

The rearrangement links TRBV6-5 to TRBJ2-3; D is possibly TRBD2 (6 bases). Trimming took 5 bases from V and 0 from J, leaving 9 bases between them. The germline V gene encodes CDR1 MNHEY and CDR2 SVGAGI. The CDR3 is made up of 14 amino acids. The CDR3 DNA follows: TGTGCCAGCAGTACCGGGACTAGCACAGATACGCAGTATTTT. Translation gives CASSTGTSTDTQYF.

This chain joins TRBV14 and TRBJ1-1; D is possibly TRBD1 (6 bases). Germline values: CDR1 SGHDN, CDR2 FVKESK. The germline V and J ends were trimmed by 4 bases and 10 bases, with 31 bases remaining between them. The CDR3 runs to 18 residues. The DNA of the CDR3 is TGTGCCAGCAGCCCGAAGATTTCGTTCGTGACAGGCCGATTGGGAGCTTTCTTT. Translation: CASSPKISFVTGRLGAFF. The full variable domain, with the rest looked up from reference TRBV14 and TRBJ1-1, is EAGVTQFPSHSVIEKGQTVTLRCDPISGHDNLYWYRRVMGKEIKFLLHFVKESKQDESGMPNNRFLAERTGGTYSTLKVQPAELEDSGVYFCASSPKISFVTGRLGAFFGQGTRLTVV.

J is TRBJ1-2 and V is TRBV19; no definite D call. Germline values: CDR1 LNHDA, CDR2 SQIVND (reference sequence). CDR3 length: 14 residues. Deletions cut 3 bases from V and 0 bases from J, with 8 bases between. This CDR3 is CASSIPATNYGYTF. The CDR3 bases are TGTGCCAGTAGTATTCCGGCAACTAACTATGGCTACACCTTC. Drawing the rest from reference TRBV19 and TRBJ1-2, the complete variable domain is DGGITQSPKYLFRKEGQNVTLSCEQNLNHDAMYWYRQDPGQGLRLIYYSQIVNDFQKGDIAEGYSVSREKKESFPLTVTSAQKNPTAFYLCASSIPATNYGYTFGSGTRLTVV.

This chain connects TRBV10-1 to TRBJ2-7; perhaps TRBD1 as D (6 bases). The CDR3 is made up of 12 amino acids. Germline CDR1 WNHNN, CDR2 SYGVQD (reference sequence). Trimming shortened V by 6 bases and J by 3 bases, and 9 bases separated the two germline ends. DNA for the CDR3: TGCGCCAGCAGCCGGGACAACTACGAGCAGTACTTC. It encodes CASSRDNYEQYF.

The V gene is TRBV5-6, the J gene TRBJ2-7; maybe TRBD1 (6 bases). The CDR3 totals 14 residues. The germline CDR1 and CDR2 sequences are SGHDT and YYEEEE. Trimming left V 4 bases short and J 3 bases short, with 14 bases between. Here the CDR3 DNA reads TGTGCCAGCAGCATAACGGGACAAATCTACGAGCAGTACTTC. As protein: CASSITGQIYEQYF.

The chain recombines TRBV6-5 with TRBJ1-1, with TRBD1 identical over 7 bases. Germline-derived CDR1 and CDR2 are MNHEY and SVGAGI. V shed 11 bases, J shed 3 bases, and the junction held 9 bases outside the gene matches. This CDR3 has 13 residues. The CDR3 loop reads CAAEGGEDTEAFF. The CDR3 DNA follows: TGTGCCGCTGAAGGGGGCGAGGACACTGAAGCTTTCTTT.

J is TRBJ2-1 and V is TRBV4-3, with 8 bases that match TRBD1. CDR3 length: 15 amino acids. CDR1 and CDR2 (germline): LGHNA, YSLEER. V trimming: 1 base; J trimming: 7 bases; junction bases outside the gene matches: 6. The DNA for the CDR3 is TGCGCCAGCAGCCAAGTATGGACAGGGTGGAATGAGCAGTTCTTC. It is translated as CASSQVWTGWNEQFF.

The CDR3 DNA is TGTGCCAGTAGACCGGGACTAGCGGATAACAATGAGCAGTTCTTC. Its protein is CASRPGLADNNEQFF. This sequence joins TRBV19 and TRBJ2-1; the match to TRBD2 covers 11 bases. Germline values: CDR1 LNHDA, CDR2 SQIVND (reference sequence). The CDR3 consists of 15 residues. Trimming cost V 6 bases and J 5 bases; bases outside gene matches: 6.

This clone was observed once. The gene calls are TRBV28 and TRBJ1-2; possibly TRBD1 for D (5 bases). Trimming cost V 3 bases and J 6 bases, with 14 bases left between them. Germline V gene sequence: CDR1 MDHEN, CDR2 SYDVKM. This CDR3 has 14 amino acids. Here the CDR3 DNA reads TGTGCCAGCAGTTTCGCCGGGACGGCTGATGGCTACACCTTC. This gives the protein CASSFAGTADGYTF.

This chain's CDR3 is CASSDWPLQTGQTEAFF. The CDR3 nucleotides read TGTGCCAGCAGTGATTGGCCCCTACAGACAGGTCAGACTGAAGCTTTCTTT. The V call is TRBV2, the J call TRBJ1-1; D may be TRBD1 (6 bases). Germline V gene sequence: CDR1 SNHLY, CDR2 FYNNEI. The CDR3 has 17 residues. Trimming removed 3 bases at V and 5 bases at J, with 22 bases between. The variable domain in full, with the rest retrieved from reference TRBV2 and TRBJ1-1, is EPEVTQTPSHQVTQMGQEVILRCVPISNHLYFYWYRQILGQKVEFLVSFYNNEISEKSEIFDDQFSVERPDGSNFTLKIRSTKLEDSAMYFCASSDWPLQTGQTEAFFGQGTRLTVV.

The chain recombines TRBV19 with TRBJ2-7; no clear D gene. Germline lookup yields CDR1 LNHDA and CDR2 SQIVND (reference sequence). The CDR3 covers 12 residues. V was trimmed by 4 bases and J by 2 bases, leaving 6 bases between them. The CDR3: CASSTGPYEQYF. DNA of the CDR3: TGTGCCAGTAGTACGGGTCCCTACGAGCAGTACTTC.

This clone was observed once. The chain employs TRBV27 and TRBJ1-5; D not certain. Looked up from germline, CDR1 is MNHEY and CDR2 is SMNVEV (reference sequence). This CDR3 contains 10 residues. CDR3 amino acids: CGQGYQPQHF. Written as DNA, the CDR3 is TGTGGTCAAGGGTATCAGCCCCAGCATTTT.

The chain couples TRBV24-1 to TRBJ1-1; D perhaps matches TRBD1 (5 bases). Germline V CDR1 and CDR2: KGHDR, SFDVKD. This CDR3 is built from 14 residues. The V end was cut by 4 bases, the J end by 11 bases, with 19 bases between. In DNA form, the CDR3 reads TGTGCCACCAGTGACACCACTGGGACCCGAGGGGCTTTCTTT. Translation gives CATSDTTGTRGAFF.

The chain carries TRBV11-3 and TRBJ2-7; D unresolved. CDR1 SGHNT and CDR2 YENEEA come from the germline V gene. Trimming shortened V by 1 base and J by 5 bases, and 6 bases separated the two germline ends. The CDR3 contains 12 residues. The CDR3 sequence is CASSLARDEQYF. In DNA, the CDR3 is TGTGCCAGCAGCTTAGCCCGGGACGAGCAGTACTTC. Together with reference TRBV11-3 and TRBJ2-7, the CDR3 gives the full variable domain: EAGVVQSPRYKIIEKKQPVAFWCNPISGHNTLYWYLQNLGQGPELLIRYENEEAVDDSQLPKDRFSAERLKGVDSTLKIQPAELGDSAVYLCASSLARDEQYFGPGTRLTVT.

The rearrangement joins TRBV4-1 to TRBJ1-4; D gene unclear. The V end lost 1 base, the J end lost 5 bases, and 11 bases lay between the germline ends. The CDR3 runs to 15 residues. The germline V gene encodes CDR1 MGHRA and CDR2 YSYEKL. In DNA form, the CDR3 reads TGCGCCAGCAGCCAAGGGGCCCGGGAGAATGAAAAACTGTTTTTT. It is translated as CASSQGARENEKLFF.

V gene TRBV19 combines with J gene TRBJ1-1; D is possibly TRBD1 (5 bases). CDR3 size: 12 residues. Deletions cut 10 bases from V and 2 bases from J, with 11 bases between. Per germline, CDR1 LNHDA and CDR2 SQIVND (reference sequence). The CDR3, as DNA: TGTGCCACACGGGGCGTCAACACTGAAGCTTTCTTT. It encodes CATRGVNTEAFF.